These T cell receptor beta chains were read from a single sample in a study of cytomegalovirus exposure and HLA in healthy donors. Only in-frame clones appear in the TCRdb table, and some are missing; sequencing was by immunoSEQ multiplex PCR. Of approximately 54,000 clones in the sample, over 85% were seen once. Sequenced sample: PBMCs. The receptors here all came from a woman between 18 and 29 years old in good health and CMV-seropositive. CDR3s include the opening cysteine and the closing phenylalanine or tryptophan. The order of the fields is D gene, CDR3 length, clone size, V gene, J gene, CDR3 DNA, CDR3 protein. A D gene is named only where the DNA matches it firmly. Clone size appears in some rows only: once, few, many, or a class for an expanded clone.

d_gene: -; len: 13; abundance: -; v_gene: TRBV11-1; j_gene: TRBJ1-1; CDR3nt: TGTGCCAGCAGCTTGGATGAGGACACTGAAGCTTTCTTT; CDR3aa: CASSLDEDTEAFF
d_gene: -; len: 15; abundance: -; v_gene: TRBV6-4; j_gene: TRBJ2-1; CDR3nt: TGTGCCAGCAGTCCCCGTGGGGGGCAGGGGGATGAGCAGTTCTTC; CDR3aa: CASSPRGGQGDEQFF
d_gene: -; len: 15; abundance: -; v_gene: TRBV28; j_gene: TRBJ1-2; CDR3nt: TGTGCCAGTCACTCCCTTGTGGGCTTTAACTATGGCTACACCTTC; CDR3aa: CASHSLVGFNYGYTF
d_gene: -; len: 14; abundance: few; v_gene: TRBV7-2; j_gene: TRBJ2-7; CDR3nt: TGTGCCAGCAGCTATCGATCAGGGGCCTACGAGCAGTACTTC; CDR3aa: CASSYRSGAYEQYF
d_gene: -; len: 15; abundance: -; v_gene: TRBV4-1; j_gene: TRBJ2-1; CDR3nt: TGCGCCAGCAGCCCAGCCCTCGGGACTTCCGATGAGCAGTTCTTC; CDR3aa: CASSPALGTSDEQFF
d_gene: -; len: 15; abundance: few; v_gene: TRBV30; j_gene: TRBJ1-2; CDR3nt: TGTGCCTGGAGCGAGGACAGCACTGCTAACTATGGCTACACCTTC; CDR3aa: CAWSEDSTANYGYTF
d_gene: -; len: 12; abundance: -; v_gene: TRBV19; j_gene: TRBJ1-4; CDR3nt: TGTGCCAGTAGCCGTGCAGGAGAAAAACTGTTTTTT; CDR3aa: CASSRAGEKLFF
d_gene: -; len: 16; abundance: few; v_gene: TRBV28; j_gene: TRBJ1-6; CDR3nt: TGTGCCAGCAGTCTTCCCAGGGGTTATGCTAATTCACCCCTCCACTTT; CDR3aa: CASSLPRGYANSPLHF
d_gene: -; len: 15; abundance: few; v_gene: TRBV6-1; j_gene: TRBJ1-5; CDR3nt: TGTGCCAGCAGTGAATTGCAGTATAGCAATCAGCCCCAGCATTTT; CDR3aa: CASSELQYSNQPQHF
d_gene: TRBD1; len: 15; abundance: -; v_gene: TRBV2; j_gene: TRBJ1-1; CDR3nt: TGTGCCAGCAGTGACCGGGACAGGGGAGGCACTGAAGCTTTCTTT; CDR3aa: CASSDRDRGGTEAFF
d_gene: TRBD1; len: 14; abundance: -; v_gene: TRBV7-9; j_gene: TRBJ1-2; CDR3nt: TGTGCCAGCAGCTTAGACAGGGGGGATGATGGCTACACCTTC; CDR3aa: CASSLDRGDDGYTF
d_gene: -; len: 12; abundance: -; v_gene: TRBV5-4; j_gene: TRBJ1-1; CDR3nt: TGTGCCAGCAGCTTACAGGACACTGAAGCTTTCTTT; CDR3aa: CASSLQDTEAFF